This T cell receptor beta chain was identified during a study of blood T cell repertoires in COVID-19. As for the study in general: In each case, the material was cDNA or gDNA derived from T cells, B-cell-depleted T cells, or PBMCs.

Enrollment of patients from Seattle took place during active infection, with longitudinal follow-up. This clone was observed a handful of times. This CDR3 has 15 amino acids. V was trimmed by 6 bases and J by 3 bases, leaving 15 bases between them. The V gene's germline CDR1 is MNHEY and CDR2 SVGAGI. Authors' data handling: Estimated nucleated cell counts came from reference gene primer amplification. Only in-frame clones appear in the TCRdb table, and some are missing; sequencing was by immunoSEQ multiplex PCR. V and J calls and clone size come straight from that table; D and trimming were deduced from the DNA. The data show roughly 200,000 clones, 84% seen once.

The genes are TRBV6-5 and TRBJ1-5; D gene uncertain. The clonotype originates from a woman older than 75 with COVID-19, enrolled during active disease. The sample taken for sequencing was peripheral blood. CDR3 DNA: TGTGCCAGCAGCCCGGGGTTTTCTAACAATCAGCCCCAGCATTTT. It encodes CASSPGFSNNQPQHF.